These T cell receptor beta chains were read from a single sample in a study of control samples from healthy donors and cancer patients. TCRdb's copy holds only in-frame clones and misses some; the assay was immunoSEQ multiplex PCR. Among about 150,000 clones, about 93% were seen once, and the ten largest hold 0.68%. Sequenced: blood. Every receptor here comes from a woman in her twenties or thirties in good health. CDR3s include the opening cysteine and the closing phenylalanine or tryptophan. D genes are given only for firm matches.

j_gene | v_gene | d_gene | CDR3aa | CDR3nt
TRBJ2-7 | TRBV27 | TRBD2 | CASSNTAGGLYEQYF | TGTGCCAGCAGTAACACCGCGGGAGGCCTCTACGAGCAGTACTTC
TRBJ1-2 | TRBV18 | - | CASSRPGTPYTF | TGTGCCAGCTCACGCCCCGGAACCCCCTACACCTTC
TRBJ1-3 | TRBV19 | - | CASRGPYSGNTIYF | TGTGCCAGTAGAGGCCCCTACTCTGGAAACACCATATATTTT
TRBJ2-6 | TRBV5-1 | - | CASSLPGGPGANVLTF | TGCGCCAGCAGCTTGCCGGGCGGCCCTGGGGCCAACGTCCTGACTTTC
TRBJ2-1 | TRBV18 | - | CASSPHEVGQGNEQFF | TGTGCCAGCTCACCTCATGAGGTAGGCCAGGGCAATGAGCAGTTCTTC
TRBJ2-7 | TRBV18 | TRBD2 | CASSPRREGGYEQYF | TGTGCCAGCTCACCAAGGCGGGAGGGCGGTTACGAGCAGTACTTC
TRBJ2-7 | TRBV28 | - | CASSPGARYEQYF | TGTGCCAGCAGTCCCGGTGCACGCTACGAGCAGTACTTC
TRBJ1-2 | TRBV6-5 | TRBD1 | CASNNFAGTGDGYTF | TGTGCCAGCAACAACTTCGCCGGGACAGGAGATGGCTACACCTTC
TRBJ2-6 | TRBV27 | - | CASSFLSSSGANVLTF | TGTGCCAGCAGTTTTCTCAGTAGCTCTGGGGCCAACGTCCTGACTTTC
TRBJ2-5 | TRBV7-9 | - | CASSAMGTSQETQYF | TGTGCCAGCAGCGCGATGGGGACTTCGCAAGAGACCCAGTACTTC
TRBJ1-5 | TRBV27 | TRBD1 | CASSLGQVDQPQHF | TGTGCCAGCAGTTTAGGACAGGTGGATCAGCCCCAGCATTTT
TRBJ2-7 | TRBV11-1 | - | CASSTDGRSYEQYF | TGTGCCAGCAGCACAGATGGACGCTCCTACGAGCAGTACTTC